This T cell receptor beta chain comes out of a study of naive and memory T cell subsets. Broader study findings: Diversity fell and Gini index rose from naive through CM, EM, EMRA.

An equimolar mix of two oligonucleotides served as the beta constant-region primer for TRBC1 and TRBC2. The ligated cDNA underwent four PCR rounds using SP2 and nested alpha and beta constant-region primers. TCRdb ran MiXCR on the UMI-ligation and nested PCR reads and lists one entry per CDR3 protein. The data contain about 120,000 distinct CDR3 sequences, about 36% of them singletons. As to this clonotype: The antigen is unknown. A junction boundary mismatches the germline segment, possibly from a read error.

This clonotype originated in a human donor in good health. The sequenced sample was central memory CD4+ T cells from blood.

Here the CDR3 reads CASSQGWGGTGELFF. The CDR3 DNA is TGTGCCAGCAGCCAAGGCTGGGGCGGTACCGGAGAGCTGTTTTTT. The chain recombines TRBV3-1 with TRBJ2-2; tentatively, D is TRBD1 (5 bases). CDR1 LGHDT and CDR2 YNNKEL come from the germline V gene (reference sequence). The CDR3 is 15 amino acids.